This T cell receptor beta chain was recovered during a study of siplizumab effects on memory and regulatory T cells. General study findings and limits: Naive T cells apparently outstripped memory cells in diversity and seemed major alloresponse contributors.

This clone is labeled medium-sized. The antigen is unknown. Researchers cocultured the mixed lymphocyte reaction cells at 37°C for five to six days. The CDR3 is made up of 16 amino acids. CDR1 is SGDLS and CDR2 is YYNGEE in the germline V gene. The germline V and J ends were trimmed by 1 base and 0 bases, with 11 bases remaining between them. Profiling relied on immunoSEQ multiplex PCR, and the TCRdb table lists in-frame clones only, not all of them. The sample carries about 14,000 clones, approximately 49% recorded once. The sequence came from a human donor in good health; the cells came from an allogeneic mixed lymphocyte reaction. This chain joins TRBV9 and TRBJ1-3, with a possible D match to TRBD1 (5 bases). Specimen: CFSE-low (dividing) CD4+ T cells sorted from an allogeneic mixed lymphocyte reaction. CDR3 in amino acids: CASSVRGDHSGNTIYF. The CDR3 nucleotides read TGTGCCAGCAGCGTACGAGGGGATCACTCTGGAAACACCATATATTTT.